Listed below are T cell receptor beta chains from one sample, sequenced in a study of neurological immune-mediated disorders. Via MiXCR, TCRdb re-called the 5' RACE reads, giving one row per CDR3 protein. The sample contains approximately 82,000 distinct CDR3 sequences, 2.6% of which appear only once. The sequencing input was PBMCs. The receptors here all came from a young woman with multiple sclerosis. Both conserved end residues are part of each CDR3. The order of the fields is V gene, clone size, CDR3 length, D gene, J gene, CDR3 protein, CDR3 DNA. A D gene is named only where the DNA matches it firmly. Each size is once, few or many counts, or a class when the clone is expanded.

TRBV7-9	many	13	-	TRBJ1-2	CASSSTGNYGYTF	TGTGCCAGCAGCTCTACAGGAAACTATGGCTACACCTTC
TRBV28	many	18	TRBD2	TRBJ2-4	CASSPRTSGYLAENIQYF	TGTGCCAGCAGTCCGAGGACTAGCGGGTATCTAGCCGAAAACATTCAGTACTTC
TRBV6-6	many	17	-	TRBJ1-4	CASSYLRRAATNEKLFF	TGTGCCAGCAGTTACTTAAGGCGGGCAGCAACTAATGAAAAACTGTTTTTT
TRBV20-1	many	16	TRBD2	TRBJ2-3	CSADTLTSGITDTQYF	TGCAGTGCTGACACCCTGACTAGCGGGATCACAGATACGCAGTATTTT
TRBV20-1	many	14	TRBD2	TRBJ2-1	CSAKGLAAYNEQFF	TGCAGTGCAAAGGGACTAGCCGCCTACAATGAGCAGTTCTTC
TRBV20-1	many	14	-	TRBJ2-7	CSARKAGDVNEQYF	TGCAGTGCTAGGAAGGCTGGGGACGTCAACGAGCAGTACTTC
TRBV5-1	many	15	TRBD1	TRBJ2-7	CASSPGQGGDYEQYF	TGCGCCAGCAGCCCGGGACAGGGGGGAGACTACGAGCAGTACTTC
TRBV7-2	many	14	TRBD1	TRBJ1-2	CASSLADRDYGYTF	TGTGCCAGCAGCTTGGCAGACAGGGACTATGGCTACACCTTC
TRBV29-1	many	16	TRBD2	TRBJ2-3	CSVLGGLAEHTDTQYF	TGCAGCGTTTTGGGGGGTCTAGCGGAACACACAGATACGCAGTATTTT
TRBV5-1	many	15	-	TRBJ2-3	CASSLSAESTDTQYF	TGCGCCAGCAGCTTGTCGGCAGAGAGCACAGATACGCAGTATTTT
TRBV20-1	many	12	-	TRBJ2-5	CSAPLNLETQYF	TGCAGTGCTCCACTCAATTTGGAGACCCAGTACTTC
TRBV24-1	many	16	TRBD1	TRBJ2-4	CATSDSTGGPKNIQYF	TGTGCCACCAGTGATTCAACAGGGGGTCCCAAAAACATTCAGTACTTC
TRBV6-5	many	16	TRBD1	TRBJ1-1	CASSYSPGQGNTEAFF	TGTGCCAGCAGTTACTCCCCAGGACAGGGAAACACTGAAGCTTTCTTT
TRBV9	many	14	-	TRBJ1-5	CASSAGPPDQPQHF	TGTGCCAGCAGCGCCGGACCGCCCGATCAGCCCCAGCATTTT
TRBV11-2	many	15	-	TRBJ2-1	CASSLRGGPYNEQFF	TGTGCCAGCAGCTTAAGGGGCGGTCCCTACAATGAGCAGTTCTTC
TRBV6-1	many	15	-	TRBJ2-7	CASSEASGASYEQYF	TGTGCCAGCAGTGAAGCGTCAGGCGCATCCTACGAGCAGTACTTC
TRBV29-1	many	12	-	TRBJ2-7	CSGETGDYEQYF	TGCAGCGGAGAGACGGGGGATTACGAGCAGTACTTC
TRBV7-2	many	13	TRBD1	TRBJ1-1	CASSNDGRGSAFF	TGTGCCAGCAGCAACGACGGCAGGGGGTCGGCTTTCTTT
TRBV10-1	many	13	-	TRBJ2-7	CASSKGGSYEQYF	TGCGCCAGCAGTAAGGGTGGATCCTACGAGCAGTACTTC
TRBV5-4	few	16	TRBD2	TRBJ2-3	CAMGKKAGPSTDTQYF	TGTGCCATGGGGAAGAAAGCGGGACCTAGCACAGATACGCAGTATTTT
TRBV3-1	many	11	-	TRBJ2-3	CASSRADTQYF	TGTGCCAGCAGCCGTGCAGATACGCAGTATTTT
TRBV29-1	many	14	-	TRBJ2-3	CSVDADRGTDTQYF	TGCAGCGTTGACGCGGACAGAGGCACAGATACGCAGTATTTT
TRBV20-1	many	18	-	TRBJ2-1	CSARHYGVAGQTYNEQFF	TGCAGTGCTAGACATTACGGGGTGGCGGGACAGACCTACAATGAGCAGTTCTTC
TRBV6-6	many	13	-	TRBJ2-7	CASSHHRVYEQYF	TGTGCCAGCAGTCACCACAGGGTCTACGAGCAGTACTTC
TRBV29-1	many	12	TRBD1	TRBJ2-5	CSVKTGWETQYF	TGCAGCGTCAAGACAGGGTGGGAGACCCAGTACTTC
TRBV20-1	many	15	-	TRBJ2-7	CSARVFGGKNNEQYF	TGCAGTGCTAGAGTTTTTGGCGGGAAGAATAACGAGCAGTACTTC
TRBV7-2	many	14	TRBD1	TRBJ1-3	CASSPQGAGNTIYF	TGTGCCAGCAGCCCACAGGGGGCTGGAAACACCATATATTTT
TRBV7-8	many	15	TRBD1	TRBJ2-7	CASSLRDRVSYEQYF	TGTGCCAGCAGCTTGAGGGACAGGGTCTCCTACGAGCAGTACTTC
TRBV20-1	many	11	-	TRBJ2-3	CSGRASDTQYF	TGCAGTGGTCGGGCGTCAGATACGCAGTATTTT
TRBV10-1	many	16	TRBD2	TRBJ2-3	CASSESPAGVSDTQYF	TGCGCCAGCAGTGAGTCGCCAGCGGGAGTCTCAGATACGCAGTATTTT
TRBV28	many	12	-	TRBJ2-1	CASSLGPREQFF	TGTGCCAGCAGTTTAGGCCCTCGTGAGCAGTTCTTC
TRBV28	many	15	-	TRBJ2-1	CASSPRPRGYNEQFF	TGTGCCAGCAGTCCGCGGCCCCGGGGATACAATGAGCAGTTCTTC
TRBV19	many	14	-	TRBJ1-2	CASSAGGLSYGYTF	TGTGCCAGTAGTGCTGGAGGCCTTAGCTATGGCTACACCTTC
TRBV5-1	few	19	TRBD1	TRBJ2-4	CASSLASSPDRDPNRAQYF	TGCGCCAGCAGCTTGGCCTCATCACCTGACAGGGACCCAAACAGGGCCCAATACTTC
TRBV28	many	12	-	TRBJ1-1	CASSLARTEAFF	TGTGCCAGCAGTTTAGCCAGGACTGAAGCTTTCTTT
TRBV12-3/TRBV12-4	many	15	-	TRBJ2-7	CASSLGQSSSYEQYF	TGTGCCAGCAGCCTAGGACAGTCGAGCTCCTACGAGCAGTACTTC
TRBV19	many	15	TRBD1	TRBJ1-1	CASSMSGGTNTEAFF	TGTGCCAGTAGTATGTCAGGGGGGACGAACACTGAAGCTTTCTTT
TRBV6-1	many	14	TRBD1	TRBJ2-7	CASSPRDSSYEQYF	TGTGCCAGCAGTCCCCGGGACAGCTCCTACGAGCAGTACTTC
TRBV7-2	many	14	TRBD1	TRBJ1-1	CASSFGQGSTEAFF	TGTGCCAGCAGCTTCGGACAGGGTAGCACTGAAGCTTTCTTT
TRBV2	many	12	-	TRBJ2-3	CASSVSADTQYF	TGTGCCAGCAGTGTGAGCGCAGATACGCAGTATTTT